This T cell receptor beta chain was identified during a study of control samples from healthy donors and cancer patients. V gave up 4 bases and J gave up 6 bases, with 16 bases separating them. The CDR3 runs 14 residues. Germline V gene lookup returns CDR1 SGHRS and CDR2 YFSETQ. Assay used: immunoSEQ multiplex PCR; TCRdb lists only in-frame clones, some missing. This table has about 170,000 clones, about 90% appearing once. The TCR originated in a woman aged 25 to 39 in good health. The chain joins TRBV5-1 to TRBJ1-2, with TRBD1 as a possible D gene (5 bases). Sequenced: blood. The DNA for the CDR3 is TGCGCCAGCAGCCCCGTAGTGGGGGATCATGGCTACACCTTC. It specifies CASSPVVGDHGYTF.